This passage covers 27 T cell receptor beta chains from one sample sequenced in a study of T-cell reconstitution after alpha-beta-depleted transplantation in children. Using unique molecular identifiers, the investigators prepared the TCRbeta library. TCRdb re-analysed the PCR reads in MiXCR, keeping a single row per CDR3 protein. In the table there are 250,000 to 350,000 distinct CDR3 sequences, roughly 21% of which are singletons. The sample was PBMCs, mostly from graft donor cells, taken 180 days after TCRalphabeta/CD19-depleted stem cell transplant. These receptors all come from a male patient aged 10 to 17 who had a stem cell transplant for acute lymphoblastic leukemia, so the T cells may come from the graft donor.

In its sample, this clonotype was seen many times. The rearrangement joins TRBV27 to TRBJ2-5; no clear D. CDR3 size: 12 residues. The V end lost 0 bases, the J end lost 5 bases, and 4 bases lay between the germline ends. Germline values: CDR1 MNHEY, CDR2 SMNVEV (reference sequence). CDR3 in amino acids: CASSLSGETQYF. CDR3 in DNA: TGTGCCAGCAGTTTATCGGGTGAGACCCAGTACTTC.

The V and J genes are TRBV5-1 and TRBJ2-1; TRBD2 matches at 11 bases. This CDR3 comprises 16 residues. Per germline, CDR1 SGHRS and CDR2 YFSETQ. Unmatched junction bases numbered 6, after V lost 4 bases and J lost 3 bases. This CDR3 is CASSTRLAGFYNEQFF. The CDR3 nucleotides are TGCGCCAGCAGCACCAGACTAGCGGGATTCTACAATGAGCAGTTCTTC.

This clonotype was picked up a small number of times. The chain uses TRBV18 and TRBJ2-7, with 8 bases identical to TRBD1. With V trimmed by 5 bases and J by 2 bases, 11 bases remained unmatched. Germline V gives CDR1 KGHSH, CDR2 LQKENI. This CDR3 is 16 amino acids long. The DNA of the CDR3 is TGTGCCAGCTCAGCAAGAACCGGGACAGGAGCCTACGAGCAGTACTTC. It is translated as CASSARTGTGAYEQYF.

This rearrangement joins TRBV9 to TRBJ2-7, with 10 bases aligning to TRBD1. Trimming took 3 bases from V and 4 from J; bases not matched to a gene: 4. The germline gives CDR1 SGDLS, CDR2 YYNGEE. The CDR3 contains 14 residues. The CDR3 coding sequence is TGTGCCAGCAGCGACTCGGGACAGGGGTACGAGCAGTACTTC. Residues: CASSDSGQGYEQYF.

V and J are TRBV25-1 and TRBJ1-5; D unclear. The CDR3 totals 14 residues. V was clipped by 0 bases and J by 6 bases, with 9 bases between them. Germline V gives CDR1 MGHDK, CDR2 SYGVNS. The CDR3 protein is CASSEYFGGQPQHF. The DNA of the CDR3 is TGTGCCAGCAGTGAATACTTCGGTGGTCAGCCCCAGCATTTT.

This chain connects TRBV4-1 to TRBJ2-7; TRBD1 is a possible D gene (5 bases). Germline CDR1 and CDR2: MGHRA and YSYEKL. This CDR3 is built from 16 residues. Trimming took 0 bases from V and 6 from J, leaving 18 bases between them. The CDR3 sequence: CASSQEPPPSDSEQYF. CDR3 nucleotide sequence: TGCGCCAGCAGCCAAGAACCCCCTCCTTCAGACAGCGAGCAGTACTTC.

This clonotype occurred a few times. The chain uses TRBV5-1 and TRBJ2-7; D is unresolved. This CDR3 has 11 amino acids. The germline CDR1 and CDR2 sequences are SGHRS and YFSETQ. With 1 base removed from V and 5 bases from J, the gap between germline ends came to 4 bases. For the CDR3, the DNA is TGCGCCAGCAGCTTGTATAACGAGCAGTACTTC. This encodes CASSLYNEQYF. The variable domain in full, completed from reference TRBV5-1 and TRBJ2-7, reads KAGVTQTPRYLIKTRGQQVTLSCSPISGHRSVSWYQQTPGQGLQFLFEYFSETQRNKGNFPGRFSGRQFSNSRSEMNVSTLELGDSALYLCASSLYNEQYFGPGTRLTVT.

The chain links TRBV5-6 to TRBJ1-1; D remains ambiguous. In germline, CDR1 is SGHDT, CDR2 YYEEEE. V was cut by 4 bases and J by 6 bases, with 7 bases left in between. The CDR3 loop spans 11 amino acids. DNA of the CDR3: TGTGCCAGCAGCCTCTTCGCTGAAGCTTTCTTT. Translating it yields CASSLFAEAFF. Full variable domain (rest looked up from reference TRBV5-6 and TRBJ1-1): DAGVTQSPTHLIKTRGQQVTLRCSPKSGHDTVSWYQQALGQGPQFIFQYYEEEERQRGNFPDRFSGHQFPNYSSELNVNALLLGDSALYLCASSLFAEAFFGQGTRLTVV.

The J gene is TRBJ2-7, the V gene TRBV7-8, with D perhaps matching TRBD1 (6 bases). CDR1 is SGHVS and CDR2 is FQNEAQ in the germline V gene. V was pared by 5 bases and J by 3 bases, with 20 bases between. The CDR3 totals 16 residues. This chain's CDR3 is CASSPIRTVLVYEQYF. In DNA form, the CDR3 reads TGTGCCAGCAGCCCTATACGGACAGTTCTAGTCTACGAGCAGTACTTC.

The CDR3 DNA is TGTGCCAGCAGCTTAGCTGGACAGTTGAACACTGAAGCTTTCTTT. It translates to CASSLAGQLNTEAFF. The V gene is TRBV7-9, the J gene TRBJ1-1, with D possibly matching TRBD1 (6 bases). Germline V gene lookup returns CDR1 SEHNR and CDR2 FQNEAQ (reference sequence). CDR3 length: 15 amino acids. The V end lost 0 bases, the J end lost 0 bases, and 8 bases lay between the germline ends.

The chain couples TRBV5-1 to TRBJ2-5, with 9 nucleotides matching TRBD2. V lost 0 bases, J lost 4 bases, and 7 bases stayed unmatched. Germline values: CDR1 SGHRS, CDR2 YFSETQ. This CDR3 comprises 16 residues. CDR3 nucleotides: TGCGCCAGCAGCTTGGCGGTAGCGGGAGTAGTAGAGACCCAGTACTTC. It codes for CASSLAVAGVVETQYF.

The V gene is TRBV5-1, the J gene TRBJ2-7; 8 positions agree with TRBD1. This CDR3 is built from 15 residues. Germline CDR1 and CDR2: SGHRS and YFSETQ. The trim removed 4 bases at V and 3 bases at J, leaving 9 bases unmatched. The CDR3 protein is CASSRFGTGLYEQYF. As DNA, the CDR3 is TGCGCCAGCAGCCGCTTTGGGACAGGCCTCTACGAGCAGTACTTC.

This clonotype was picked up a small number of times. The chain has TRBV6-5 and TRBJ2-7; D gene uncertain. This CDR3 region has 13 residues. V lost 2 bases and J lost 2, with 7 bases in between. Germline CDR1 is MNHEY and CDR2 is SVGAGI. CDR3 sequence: CASSYDFPYEQYF. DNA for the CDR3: TGTGCCAGCAGTTACGACTTCCCCTACGAGCAGTACTTC.

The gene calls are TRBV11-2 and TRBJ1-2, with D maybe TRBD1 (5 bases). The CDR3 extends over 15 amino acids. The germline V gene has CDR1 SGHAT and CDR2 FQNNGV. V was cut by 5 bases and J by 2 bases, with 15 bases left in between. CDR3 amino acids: CASSLPAGTNYGYTF. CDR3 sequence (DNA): TGTGCCAGCAGCCTCCCTGCAGGGACGAACTATGGCTACACCTTC.

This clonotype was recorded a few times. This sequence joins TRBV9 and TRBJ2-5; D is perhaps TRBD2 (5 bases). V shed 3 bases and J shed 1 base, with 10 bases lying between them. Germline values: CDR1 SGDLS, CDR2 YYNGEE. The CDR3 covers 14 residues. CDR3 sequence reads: CASSAAGLQETQYF. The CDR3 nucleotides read TGTGCCAGCAGCGCCGCAGGACTCCAAGAGACCCAGTACTTC.

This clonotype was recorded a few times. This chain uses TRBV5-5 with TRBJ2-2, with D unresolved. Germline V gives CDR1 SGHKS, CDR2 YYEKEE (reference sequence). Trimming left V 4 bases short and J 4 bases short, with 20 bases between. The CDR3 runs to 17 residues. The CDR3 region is CASSPSLTQIFTGELFF. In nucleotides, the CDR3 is TGTGCCAGCAGCCCGTCCCTAACGCAGATTTTCACCGGGGAGCTGTTTTTT.

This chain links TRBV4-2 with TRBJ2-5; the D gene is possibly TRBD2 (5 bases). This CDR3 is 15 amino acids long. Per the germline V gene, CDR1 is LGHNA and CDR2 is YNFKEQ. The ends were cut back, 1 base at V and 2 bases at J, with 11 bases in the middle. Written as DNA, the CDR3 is TGTGCCAGCAGCCAAGTAAACGGGATACAAGAGACCCAGTACTTC. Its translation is CASSQVNGIQETQYF.

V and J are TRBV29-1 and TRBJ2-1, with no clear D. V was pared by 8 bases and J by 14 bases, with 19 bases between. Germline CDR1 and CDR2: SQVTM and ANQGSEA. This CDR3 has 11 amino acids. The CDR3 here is CSTWITQAEFF. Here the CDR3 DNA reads TGCAGCACTTGGATTACTCAGGCCGAGTTCTTC.

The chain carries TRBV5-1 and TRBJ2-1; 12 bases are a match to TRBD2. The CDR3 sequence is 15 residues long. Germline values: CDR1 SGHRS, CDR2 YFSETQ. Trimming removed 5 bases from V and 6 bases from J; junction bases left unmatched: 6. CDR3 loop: CASSLTSGSVNEQFF. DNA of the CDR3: TGCGCCAGCAGTCTGACTAGCGGGAGTGTCAATGAGCAGTTCTTC.

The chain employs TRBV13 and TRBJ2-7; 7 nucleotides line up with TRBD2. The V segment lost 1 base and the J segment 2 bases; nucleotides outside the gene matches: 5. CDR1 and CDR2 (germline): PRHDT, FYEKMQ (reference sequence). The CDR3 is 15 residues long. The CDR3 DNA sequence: TGTGCCAGCAGCTTAGCGGCTAGCGGTGCCTACGAGCAGTACTTC. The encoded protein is CASSLAASGAYEQYF.

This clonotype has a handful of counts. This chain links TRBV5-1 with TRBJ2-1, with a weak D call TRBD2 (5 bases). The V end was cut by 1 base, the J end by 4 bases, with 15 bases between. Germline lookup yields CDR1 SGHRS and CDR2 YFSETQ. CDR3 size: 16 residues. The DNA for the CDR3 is TGCGCCAGCAGCTTGCCCACGGTACTAGGGTACAATGAGCAGTTCTTC. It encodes CASSLPTVLGYNEQFF.

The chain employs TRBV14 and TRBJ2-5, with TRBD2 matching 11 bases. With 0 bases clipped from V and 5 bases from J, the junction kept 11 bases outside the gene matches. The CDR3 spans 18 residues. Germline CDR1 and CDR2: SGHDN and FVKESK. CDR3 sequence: CASSQDRLAGGLRETQYF. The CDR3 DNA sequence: TGTGCCAGCAGCCAAGATCGCTTAGCGGGAGGGCTCAGGGAGACCCAGTACTTC. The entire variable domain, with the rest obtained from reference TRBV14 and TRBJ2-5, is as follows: EAGVTQFPSHSVIEKGQTVTLRCDPISGHDNLYWYRRVMGKEIKFLLHFVKESKQDESGMPNNRFLAERTGGTYSTLKVQPAELEDSGVYFCASSQDRLAGGLRETQYFGPGTRLLVL.

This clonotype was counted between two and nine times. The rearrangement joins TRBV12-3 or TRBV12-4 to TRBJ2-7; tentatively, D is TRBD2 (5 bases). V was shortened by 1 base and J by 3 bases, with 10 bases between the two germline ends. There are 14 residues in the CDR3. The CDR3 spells CASSLGSEGYEQYF. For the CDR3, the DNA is TGTGCCAGCAGTTTAGGTAGTGAGGGCTACGAGCAGTACTTC.

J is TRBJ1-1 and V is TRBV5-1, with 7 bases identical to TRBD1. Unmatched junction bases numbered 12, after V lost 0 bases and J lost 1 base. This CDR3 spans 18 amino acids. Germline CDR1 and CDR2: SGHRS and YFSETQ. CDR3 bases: TGCGCCAGCAGCTTGGCTAAGGGCACAGGGGCCGAGAACACTGAAGCTTTCTTT. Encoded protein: CASSLAKGTGAENTEAFF. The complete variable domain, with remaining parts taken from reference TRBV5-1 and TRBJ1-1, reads KAGVTQTPRYLIKTRGQQVTLSCSPISGHRSVSWYQQTPGQGLQFLFEYFSETQRNKGNFPGRFSGRQFSNSRSEMNVSTLELGDSALYLCASSLAKGTGAENTEAFFGQGTRLTVV.

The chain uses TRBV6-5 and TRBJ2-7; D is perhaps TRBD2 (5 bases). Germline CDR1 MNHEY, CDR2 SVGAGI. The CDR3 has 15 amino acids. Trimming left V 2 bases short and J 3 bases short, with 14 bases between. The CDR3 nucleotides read TGTGCCAGCAGTTACATCGGCGGGCCACTCTACGAGCAGTACTTC. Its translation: CASSYIGGPLYEQYF.

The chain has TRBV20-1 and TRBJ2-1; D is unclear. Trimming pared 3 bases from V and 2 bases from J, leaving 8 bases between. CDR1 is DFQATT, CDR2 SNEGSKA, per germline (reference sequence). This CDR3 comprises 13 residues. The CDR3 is CSASGKAYNEQFF. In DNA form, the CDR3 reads TGCAGTGCTAGCGGTAAGGCCTACAATGAGCAGTTCTTC.

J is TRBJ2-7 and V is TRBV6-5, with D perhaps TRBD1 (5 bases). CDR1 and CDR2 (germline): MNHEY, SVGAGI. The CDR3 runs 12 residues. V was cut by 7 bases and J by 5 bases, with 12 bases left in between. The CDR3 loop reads CASNSQGDEQYF. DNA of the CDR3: TGTGCCAGCAACTCTCAGGGCGACGAGCAGTACTTC.